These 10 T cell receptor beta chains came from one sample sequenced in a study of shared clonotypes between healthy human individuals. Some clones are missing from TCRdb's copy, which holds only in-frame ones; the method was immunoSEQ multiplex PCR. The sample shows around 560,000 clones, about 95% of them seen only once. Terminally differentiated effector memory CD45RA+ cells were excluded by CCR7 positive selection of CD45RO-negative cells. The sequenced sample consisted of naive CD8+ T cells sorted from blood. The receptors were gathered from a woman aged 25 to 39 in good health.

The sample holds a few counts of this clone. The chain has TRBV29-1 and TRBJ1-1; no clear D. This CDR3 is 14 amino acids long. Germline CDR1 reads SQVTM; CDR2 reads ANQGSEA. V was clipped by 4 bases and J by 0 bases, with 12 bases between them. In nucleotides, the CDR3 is TGCAGCGTTGTGCTCAACCAGATGAACACTGAAGCTTTCTTT. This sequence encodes CSVVLNQMNTEAFF.

In nucleotides, the CDR3 is TGTGCCAGCAGCCCATGGTCGGGGGCGGGAGGGAACAATGAGCAGTTCTTC. Translation: CASSPWSGAGGNNEQFF. V gene TRBV9 combines with J gene TRBJ2-1; the match to TRBD2 covers 9 bases. CDR3 length: 17 residues. V shed 4 bases and J 5 bases; nucleotides not matched to a gene: 13. Germline V lookup: CDR1 SGDLS, CDR2 YYNGEE.

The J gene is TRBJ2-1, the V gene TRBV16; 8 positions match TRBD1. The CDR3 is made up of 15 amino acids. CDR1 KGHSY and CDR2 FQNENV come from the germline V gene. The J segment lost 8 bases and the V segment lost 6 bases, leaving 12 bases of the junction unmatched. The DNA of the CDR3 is TGTGCCAGCAGTCGGGACAGGAGCCAGGTGGATGAGCAGTTCTTC. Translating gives CASSRDRSQVDEQFF.

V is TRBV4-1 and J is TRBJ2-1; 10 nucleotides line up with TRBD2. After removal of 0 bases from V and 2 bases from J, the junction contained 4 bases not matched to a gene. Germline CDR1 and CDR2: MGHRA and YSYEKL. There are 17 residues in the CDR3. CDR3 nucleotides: TGCGCCAGCAGCCAAGATACTAGCGGGAACCCCTACAATGAGCAGTTCTTC. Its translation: CASSQDTSGNPYNEQFF.

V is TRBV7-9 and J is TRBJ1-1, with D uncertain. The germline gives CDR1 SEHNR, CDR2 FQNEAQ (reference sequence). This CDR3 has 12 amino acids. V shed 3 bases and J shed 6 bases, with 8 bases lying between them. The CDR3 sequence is CASSFFPAEAFF. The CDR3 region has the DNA TGTGCCAGCAGCTTCTTTCCTGCTGAAGCTTTCTTT.

The CDR3 loop is CASSQTGRAQETQYF. The CDR3 nucleotides are TGTGCCAGCAGCCAGACAGGGAGGGCCCAAGAGACCCAGTACTTC. The chain joins TRBV14 to TRBJ2-5; D is possibly TRBD1 or TRBD2 (7 bases each). This CDR3 spans 15 amino acids. Germline V CDR1 and CDR2: SGHDN, FVKESK. The ends were cut back, 3 bases at V and 1 base at J, with 12 bases in the middle.

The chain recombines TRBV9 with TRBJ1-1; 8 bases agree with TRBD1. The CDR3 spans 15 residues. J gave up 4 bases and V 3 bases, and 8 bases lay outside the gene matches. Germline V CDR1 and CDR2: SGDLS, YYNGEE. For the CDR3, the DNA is TGTGCCAGCAGCGAGGGGGACAGGTTGGGCACTGAAGCTTTCTTT. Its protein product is CASSEGDRLGTEAFF. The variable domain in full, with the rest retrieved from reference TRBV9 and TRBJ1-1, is DSGVTQTPKHLITATGQRVTLRCSPRSGDLSVYWYQQSLDQGLQFLIQYYNGEERAKGNILERFSAQQFPDLHSELNLSSLELGDSALYFCASSEGDRLGTEAFFGQGTRLTVV.

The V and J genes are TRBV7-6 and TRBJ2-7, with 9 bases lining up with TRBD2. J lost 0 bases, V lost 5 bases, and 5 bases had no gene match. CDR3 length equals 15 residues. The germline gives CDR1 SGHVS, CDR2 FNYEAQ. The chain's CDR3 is CASSVLSGSSYEQYF. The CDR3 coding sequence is TGTGCCAGCAGCGTACTTAGCGGGAGCTCCTACGAGCAGTACTTC.

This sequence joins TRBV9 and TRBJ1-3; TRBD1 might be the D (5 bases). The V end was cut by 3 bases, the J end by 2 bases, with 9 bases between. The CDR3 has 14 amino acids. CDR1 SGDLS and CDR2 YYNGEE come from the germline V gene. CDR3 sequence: CASSEGTAGNTIYF. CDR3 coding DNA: TGTGCCAGCAGCGAAGGGACGGCTGGAAACACCATATATTTT.

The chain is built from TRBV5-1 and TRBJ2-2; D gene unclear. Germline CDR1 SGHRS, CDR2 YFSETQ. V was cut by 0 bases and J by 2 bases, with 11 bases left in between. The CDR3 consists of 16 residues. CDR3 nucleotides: TGCGCCAGCAGCTTGGCCTGGCAGGCTAACACCGGGGAGCTGTTTTTT. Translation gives CASSLAWQANTGELFF.